This T cell receptor (beta chain) was profiled in a study of cytomegalovirus exposure and HLA in healthy donors (dated by TCRdb to about 2017). Turning to the overall study: In an earlier analysis of about 560 of the donors, about 260 Gb of sequence data and 117 million unique TCR beta sequences from about 179 million T cells were reported. On average, around 200,000 unique TCR beta nucleotide sequences were sequenced per donor among 398 genotyped donors of the cohort, with roughly a sixth of those sequences being non-productive. Roughly five DR-DQ haplotypes were handled as single units for association and clustering because linkage in the cohort was strong. In a later analysis, previously published TCR beta repertoires from more than 500 donors were re-analyzed and high-resolution HLA genotyping was added so that TCR occurrence patterns could be studied. Among the roughly 400 genotyped donors, approximately 76% belonged to the genetic ancestry cluster associated with self-reported Caucasian donors. Donor age, sex, ethnicity and CMV serostatus were compiled together with the repertoire data. Class I and class II HLA loci were covered by the typing at four-digit resolution. A separate validation cohort of 100 to 150 different subjects was used in addition to the 666-subject first cohort. An early release that covered 500 to 800 HLA-typed donors contained around 300 gigabases of sequencing data and tens of millions of unique TCR sequences. In a later genetic analysis, genome-wide SNP genotypes for about three fifths of the 666 donors were used, and that subset was treated as a discovery cohort. In an earlier analysis of a few hundred of the donors, high-throughput TCR beta sequencing was used to judge whether each TCR beta V gene segment behaved as functional or pseudogenic. The study used immunosequencing to profile the T cell repertoires of approximately 690 subjects and linked those repertoires to cytomegalovirus serostatus. Typing coverage differed by locus: A, B, C, DRB1 and DQB1 were typed in roughly 629-630 donors, DQA1 in 522, DPA1 in nearly 610, and DPB1 in 450 to 490. To predict cytomegalovirus infection status, the study brought together high-throughput TCR immunosequencing, statistical association of individual TCRs with disease status, and machine learning. Rather than drawing on any new phenotypic data, the later analysis identified candidate immune exposures from TCR beta sequences and the way those sequences occurred across donors. The study was designed to test whether signatures of past pathogen exposure could be identified by cataloging public T cell receptors. All discovery cohort repertoires had been generated on a single sequencing platform. The research as a whole found: In vitro tests confirmed that three of the cytomegalovirus-associated TCR beta chains recognize cytomegalovirus antigens. A cluster of highly shared sequence variants was judged likely to represent a technical artifact of the sequencing pipeline. Sequencing depth was assumed to be roughly uniform across donors in the presence/absence analyses, though that assumption may not hold. CMV serostatus was the only immune exposure information available for the cohort. An association between a missense DCLRE1C variant and V-gene and J-gene trimming of TCR beta chains was found in a later genetic analysis and replicated in an independent cohort. An earlier analysis of several hundred of the donors showed that most TCR beta V segments appeared in productive rearrangements either about 90% or about 30% of the time, which broadly matched IMGT annotations. In a later analysis, the rate of TCR association differed among HLA loci, with DRB1 alleles having the most associated TCRs and HLA-C alleles having the fewest. Most TCR sequences were observed very rarely across donors, whereas some public TCRs were present in many individuals. Only TCR beta chains were sequenced in this cohort, and the absence of alpha or paired-chain data limited detectable features. Because some donors lacked HLA typing at each locus, the association tests relied only on the typed subset. When HLA alleles, especially DR and DQ, strongly co-occurred, attributing TCR associations to individual alleles was difficult. According to a later genetic analysis, donors in an Asian-associated ancestry cluster had fewer N-insertions in productive TCRs than the approximately 670-donor mean. A later analysis found that most CMV-associated TCR beta chains appeared HLA-restricted, with HLA associations seemingly driven largely by CMV exposure. Cytomegalovirus status was reported to be diagnosed by the classifier with high specificity and sensitivity in both the original and validation cohorts. Over 15 rarely observed V segments, including chromosome 9 orphons, were excluded from the earlier analysis of a few hundred of the donors because counts were too low. Some IMGT-functional V segments, including TRBV6-2 and TRBV6-3, could not be distinguished by the 87-base-pair reads and were therefore excluded. A further reported finding was that TCR beta sequences accurately predicted the HLA-A and HLA-B alleles for most subjects in the first cohort. Correlated functional status among segregating V segments might reflect linkage disequilibrium, but an unknown experimental factor could not be ruled out. In a later analysis, several top co-occurrence clusters were reported to appear linked to parvovirus B19, influenza, CMV and Epstein-Barr virus. In a later analysis, around 17,000 TCR beta sequences were associated with specific HLA alleles at a false discovery rate of 0.05. A later analysis found that HLA-associated TCR beta chains were more clonally expanded and had lower generation probabilities than equally common non-associated chains. The study gave a list of about 150 TCR beta chains associated with cytomegalovirus. According to the authors, the approach could potentially be generalized to other disease states and immunological phenotypes.

V loses 0 bases of germline sequence and J loses 6 bases, and the interval between the two ends is 12 bases. Reading from cysteine to phenylalanine, the CDR3 counts 15 amino acids. The DNA shown is the 45-base CDR3, in frame from base 1. The germline V gene provides CDR1 WSHSY and CDR2 SAAADI. Libraries were built with the immunoSEQ multiplex PCR assay. For the multiplex PCR, a mixture combining 60 forward primers for TCR Vbeta segments and 13 reverse primers for TCR Jbeta segments was used. A multiplex PCR assay on genomic DNA amplified the CDR3 region of rearranged TCR beta genes. On the Illumina HiSeq System, the amplified TCR beta libraries were sequenced as 87-base-pair reads. In the authors' own workflow: A later analysis tallied roughly 80 million unique TCR beta chains across the 600 to 700 repertoires, and approximately 12 million of those chains were shared by two or more donors. A nearest-neighbor algorithm error-corrected the raw reads and collapsed the reads into unique sequences, merging closely related sequences to remove PCR and sequencing errors. V, D and J gene segments were assigned by aligning CDR3 sequences to IMGT reference sequences. For a sequence to be retained, at least a six-nucleotide match to both a V gene segment and a J gene segment was required. A rearrangement was called productive if the CDR3 had no stop codons and remained in frame with V and J, and every other rearrangement was called non-productive. Following IMGT convention, CDR3 was defined as the stretch from the second conserved V-encoded cysteine to the conserved J-encoded phenylalanine. In an earlier analysis of roughly 580 of the donors, sequences lacking an unambiguous match to a single V gene segment were excluded. In an earlier analysis of about 590 of the donors, a V segment was called functional when productive rearrangements were above 56.7%, and segregating when the standard deviation between donors exceeded 5%. A statistical classification framework was built for diagnosing cytomegalovirus status from the catalog of TCR beta chain sequences. In a later analysis, V and J genes were assigned by comparing TCR nucleotide sequences against IMGT/GENE-DB human TR gene sequences. In a later analysis, CDR3 sequences and most-parsimonious VDJ recombination scenarios were assigned using the TCRdist pipeline. In a later analysis, every TCR beta chain was defined by the combination of its CDR3 amino acid sequence and its V-gene family, and reads without a unique V-gene family were dropped. In a later analysis, around 600 highly shared, low-generation-probability nucleotide sequences were removed to address suspected cross-contamination and a sequencing artifact. In a later analysis, a clonal expansion index was calculated for each public chain from normalized within-repertoire ranks of inferred template counts. Generation probabilities in a later analysis came from a VDJ recombination model fitted to out-of-frame rearrangements, and those results were checked against IGoR. In a later analysis, hypergeometric tests were used to score TCR-TCR, TCR-HLA and TCR-CMV co-occurrence, with a repertoire-size bias correction applied to TCR pairs. False discovery rates were estimated in a later analysis by permuting HLA or CMV assignments 20 times. A later analysis grouped co-occurring TCRs with DBSCAN, adding TCRdist sequence similarity when clustering within HLA-allele-positive subsets. Repertoires with fewer than 30,000 or more than 120,000 public chains were left out of co-occurrence clustering, as were five repertoires with anomalous nucleotide sharing. Here the immuneACCESS table is served through TCRdb, limited to in-frame sequences with V and J called. Missing clones are a known gap in these copies; in checked studies unresolved V genes cover under half, and the rest lacks a known reason. That table gives V, J and clone size, and the DNA gave D and trimming. The sample yields about 110,000 clones; roughly 85% were counted once. The ten biggest clones cover around a fifth of the sample.

In total, roughly 670 healthy bone marrow donors made up the cohort. Cohort members were all nominally healthy when sampled, although unrecorded immune exposures were likely present. The donor tested CMV seropositive and was one of the 289 seropositive cohort members. A peripheral blood sample was provided by each donor, and peripheral blood mononuclear cells were used for TCR beta sequencing. Genomic DNA extraction from the blood cell samples was performed with the Qiagen DNeasy Blood Extraction Kit. For this clone: No cognate antigen has been identified for it. No much larger clonotype is one base removed from it; base qualities were not supplied.

Input material: PBMCs. The receptor's source is a young man in good health and CMV-seropositive. The chain is assembled from TRBV10-2 and TRBJ1-5; the D gene cannot be resolved reliably. The nucleotide sequence reads as follows: TGCGCCAGCAGTGAGTCGTGGGGAGGCGGTCAGCCCCAGCATTTT. This encodes CASSESWGGGQPQHF.